The entry below gives a single T cell receptor beta chain sequence along with its context. Its cognate antigen is unknown. The data are from a study of T cells and Merkel cell carcinoma outcomes. Assay: immunoSEQ multiplex PCR; the TCRdb copy retains only in-frame clones and omits some. In the table there are 5,000 to 6,500 clones, around 77% of which are singletons. Overall study findings and caveats: Repertoire plus T-cell density reportedly predicted Merkel cell carcinoma outcomes.

The TCR originated in a human donor with Merkel cell carcinoma. The sequencing input was tumor tissue from Merkel cell carcinoma.

The CDR3 DNA is TGTGCTAGTGGTTTGGTACGGGGTGGGAATTCACCCCTCCACTTT. Translated, it gives CASGLVRGGNSPLHF. The V and J genes are TRBV12-5 and TRBJ1-6; D remains unclear. The V gene's germline CDR1 is LGHNT and CDR2 FRNRAP. V lost 0 bases and J 7 bases, leaving 10 bases between the germline ends. This CDR3 region has 15 residues.